A selection of T cell receptor beta chains follows, all from one sample in a study of OX40 agonist ivuxolimab in advanced cancers. Sequencing was performed with immunoSEQ multiplex PCR; in TCRdb, only in-frame clones are kept and a portion is missing. The table lists around 44,000 clones, more than 75% of them singletons. This specimen consisted of CD4+ or CD8+ T cells sorted from blood, obtained in a trial of the OX40 agonist ivuxolimab. The receptor source for this set is an adult with an advanced solid tumor such as melanoma, head and neck, liver or kidney cancer. CDR3s include the opening cysteine and the closing phenylalanine or tryptophan. The D gene is left open where the match is weak. Not every row has a clone size; where given, it reads once, few, many or a size class.

clone size: once; J gene: TRBJ2-1; D gene: -; V gene: TRBV28; CDR3 protein: CASSLAGDGNEQFF; CDR3 DNA: TGTGCCAGCAGTTTGGCAGGGGATGGGAATGAGCAGTTCTTC
clone size: -; J gene: TRBJ1-2; D gene: -; V gene: TRBV7-8; CDR3 protein: CASSLGRGGNYGYTF; CDR3 DNA: TGTGCCAGCAGCTTAGGGAGGGGGGGGAACTATGGCTACACCTTC
clone size: -; J gene: TRBJ2-1; D gene: TRBD2; V gene: TRBV9; CDR3 protein: CASSSPFSGGINEQFF; CDR3 DNA: TGTGCCAGCAGCTCTCCCTTTAGCGGGGGGATCAATGAGCAGTTCTTC
clone size: -; J gene: TRBJ2-5; D gene: TRBD2; V gene: TRBV11-2; CDR3 protein: CASSLFAGVEETQYF; CDR3 DNA: TGTGCCAGCAGCTTATTCGCGGGGGTGGAGGAGACCCAGTACTTC
clone size: -; J gene: TRBJ2-5; D gene: -; V gene: TRBV5-6; CDR3 protein: CASSSEGTQYF; CDR3 DNA: TGTGCCAGCAGCTCAGAGGGGACCCAGTACTTC
clone size: -; J gene: TRBJ1-1; D gene: -; V gene: TRBV7-9; CDR3 protein: CASSLSPANTEAFF; CDR3 DNA: TGTGCCAGCAGCCTCTCTCCAGCGAACACTGAAGCTTTCTTT
clone size: once; J gene: TRBJ2-7; D gene: TRBD1; V gene: TRBV27; CDR3 protein: CASSTPGQGKYEQYF; CDR3 DNA: TGTGCCAGCAGTACCCCGGGACAGGGAAAGTACGAGCAGTACTTC
clone size: -; J gene: TRBJ2-3; D gene: -; V gene: TRBV7-9; CDR3 protein: CASSLVHTDTQYF; CDR3 DNA: TGTGCCAGCAGCTTAGTACACACAGATACGCAGTATTTT
clone size: -; J gene: TRBJ1-1; D gene: TRBD1; V gene: TRBV11-3; CDR3 protein: CASSVGTGGPEAFF; CDR3 DNA: TGTGCCAGCAGCGTGGGGACAGGGGGCCCTGAAGCTTTCTTT
clone size: -; J gene: TRBJ2-5; D gene: TRBD1; V gene: TRBV7-9; CDR3 protein: CASSYRTGVREETQYF; CDR3 DNA: TGTGCCAGCAGCTACCGGACAGGGGTGAGGGAAGAGACCCAGTACTTC
clone size: -; J gene: TRBJ2-2; D gene: -; V gene: TRBV29-1; CDR3 protein: CSVLLVGAHGELFF; CDR3 DNA: TGCAGCGTCCTACTAGTGGGGGCCCACGGGGAGCTGTTTTTT
clone size: -; J gene: TRBJ1-2; D gene: -; V gene: TRBV28; CDR3 protein: CASTGPAPTVYGYTF; CDR3 DNA: TGTGCCAGCACCGGACCTGCCCCGACTGTCTATGGCTACACCTTC
clone size: -; J gene: TRBJ1-4; D gene: -; V gene: TRBV29-1; CDR3 protein: CSGRDSTNEKLFF; CDR3 DNA: TGCAGCGGACGGGACTCAACTAATGAAAAACTGTTTTTT
clone size: -; J gene: TRBJ1-2; D gene: TRBD1; V gene: TRBV9; CDR3 protein: CASSPQGWGPYGYTF; CDR3 DNA: TGTGCCAGCAGCCCACAGGGGTGGGGACCGTATGGCTACACCTTC
clone size: -; J gene: TRBJ2-1; D gene: TRBD2; V gene: TRBV4-3; CDR3 protein: CASSQLLGGAGEQFF; CDR3 DNA: TGCGCCAGCAGCCAACTCCTCGGGGGGGCCGGTGAGCAGTTCTTC
clone size: -; J gene: TRBJ2-3; D gene: -; V gene: TRBV9; CDR3 protein: CASSGPGLDTDTQYF; CDR3 DNA: TGTGCCAGCAGCGGGCCGGGACTCGACACAGATACGCAGTATTTT
clone size: few; J gene: TRBJ1-1; D gene: -; V gene: TRBV7-3; CDR3 protein: CASSLGLVGTEAFF; CDR3 DNA: TGTGCCAGCAGCTTGGGGCTCGTAGGCACTGAAGCTTTCTTT
clone size: -; J gene: TRBJ1-1; D gene: -; V gene: TRBV12-5; CDR3 protein: CASGLTRLGMNTEAFF; CDR3 DNA: TGTGCTAGTGGTTTGACTCGACTGGGGATGAACACTGAAGCTTTCTTT
clone size: -; J gene: TRBJ2-1; D gene: -; V gene: TRBV18; CDR3 protein: CASSSQGSYNEQFF; CDR3 DNA: TGTGCCAGCTCATCACAGGGCTCCTACAATGAGCAGTTCTTC
clone size: -; J gene: TRBJ1-1; D gene: -; V gene: TRBV6-5; CDR3 protein: CASSYMNTEAFF; CDR3 DNA: TGTGCCAGCAGTTACATGAACACTGAAGCTTTCTTT
clone size: -; J gene: TRBJ2-7; D gene: -; V gene: TRBV25-1; CDR3 protein: CASSEQGKPYEQYF; CDR3 DNA: TGTGCCAGCAGTGAACAGGGGAAACCCTACGAGCAGTACTTC
clone size: few; J gene: TRBJ2-1; D gene: -; V gene: TRBV15; CDR3 protein: CATKLVGGPNEQFF; CDR3 DNA: TGTGCCACCAAACTAGTGGGGGGGCCAAATGAGCAGTTCTTC
clone size: -; J gene: TRBJ2-1; D gene: TRBD1; V gene: TRBV11-1; CDR3 protein: CASSSDRGREGSSYNEQFF; CDR3 DNA: TGTGCCAGCAGCTCGGACAGGGGGCGAGAGGGGAGCTCCTACAATGAGCAGTTCTTC
clone size: -; J gene: TRBJ2-5; D gene: -; V gene: TRBV6-5; CDR3 protein: CASSFRETQYF; CDR3 DNA: TGTGCCAGCAGTTTCCGGGAGACCCAGTACTTC
clone size: -; J gene: TRBJ2-1; D gene: -; V gene: TRBV11-2; CDR3 protein: CASSLDWGPTHNEQFF; CDR3 DNA: TGTGCCAGCAGCTTAGACTGGGGCCCGACCCACAATGAGCAGTTCTTC
clone size: -; J gene: TRBJ2-3; D gene: -; V gene: TRBV7-6; CDR3 protein: CASSSAGETDTQYF; CDR3 DNA: TGTGCCAGCAGCTCCGCAGGGGAGACAGATACGCAGTATTTT